The present entry profiles one T cell receptor beta chain with its context. TCRdb's copy holds only in-frame clones and misses some; the assay was immunoSEQ multiplex PCR. Its table records fewer than 200,000 clones. This entry belongs to a study of control samples from healthy donors and cancer patients. This receptor was obtained from a woman aged 25 to 45 in good health. The sample consisted of blood.

CDR3 nucleotide sequence: TGTGCCAGCAGCTCCGGGACAGGGGGCTCACCCCTCCACTTT. Translation: CASSSGTGGSPLHF. The chain has TRBV7-9 and TRBJ1-6, with 12 bases that match TRBD1. Germline CDR1 reads SEHNR; CDR2 reads FQNEAQ (reference sequence). This CDR3 comprises 14 residues. Trimming took 4 bases from V and 10 from J; bases not matched to a gene: 2.